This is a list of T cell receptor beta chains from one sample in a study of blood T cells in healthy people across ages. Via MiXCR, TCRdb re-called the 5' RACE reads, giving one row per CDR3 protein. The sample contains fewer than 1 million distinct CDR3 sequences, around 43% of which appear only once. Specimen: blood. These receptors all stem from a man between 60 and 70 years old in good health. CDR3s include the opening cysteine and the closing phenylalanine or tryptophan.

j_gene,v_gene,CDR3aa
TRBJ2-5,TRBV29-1,CSVVGLGQGLEQYF
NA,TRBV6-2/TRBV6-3,CASSGRAPYNEQYF
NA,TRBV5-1,CASSIDALSAATQYF
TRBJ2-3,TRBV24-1,CATSSKGSTDTQYF
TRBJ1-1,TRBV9,CASSAPEGEAFF
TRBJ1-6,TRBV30,CAWSAQTGGSPLHF
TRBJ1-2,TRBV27,CASSPFWEGYGYTF
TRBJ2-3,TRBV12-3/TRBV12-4,CASRYSGGLTTDTQYF
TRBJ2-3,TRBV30,CAGRGGGTQYF
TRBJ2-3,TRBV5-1,CASSLGFGHTDTQYF
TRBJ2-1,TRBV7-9,CASSLGVRDFSYNEQFF
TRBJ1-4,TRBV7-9,CASSLGGLGEKLFF
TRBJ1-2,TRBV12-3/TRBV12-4,CASSPSGRQGGDGYTF
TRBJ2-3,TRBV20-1,CSARNPRGFSTDTQYF
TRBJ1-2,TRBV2,CASSGAGPIFYGYTF
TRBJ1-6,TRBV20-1,CSARDRRADRVGSPLHF
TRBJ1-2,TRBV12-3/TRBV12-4,CASSLTGGVYGYTF
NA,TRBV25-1,CASTRGANYNEQYF
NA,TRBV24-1,CATSGPPAGTQYF
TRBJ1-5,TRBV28,CASSLPLGNQPQHF
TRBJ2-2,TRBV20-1,CSARPGGSNTGELFF
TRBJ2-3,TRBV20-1,CSAAVGRGYTDTQYF
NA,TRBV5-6,CASSFFGLGEQYF
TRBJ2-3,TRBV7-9,CASSFSLAGGSDTQYF
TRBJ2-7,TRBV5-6,CASSRYGSSQSAYEQYF
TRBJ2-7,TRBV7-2,CASSPDTGTLIYEQYF
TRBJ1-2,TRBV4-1,CACSQTLSLYGYTF
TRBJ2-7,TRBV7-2,CASSLESRRVTTYEQYF
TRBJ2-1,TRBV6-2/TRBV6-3,CASSYSGTSGVYNERYF
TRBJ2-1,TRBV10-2,CASSDEGYGQFF
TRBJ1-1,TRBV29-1,CSVEGDLDWTEAFF
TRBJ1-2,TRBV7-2,CASSPQTEPYGYTF
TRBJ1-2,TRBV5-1,CASSLDTGTAKRGGYTF
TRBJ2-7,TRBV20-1,CSARDASNEQYF
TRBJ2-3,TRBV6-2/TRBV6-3,CASGSGTYRSTDTQYF
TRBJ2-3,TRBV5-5,CASLLLSGGTDTQYF
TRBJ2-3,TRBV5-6,CASSSPVTDTQYF
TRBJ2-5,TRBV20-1,CSARKNPGPWTQYF
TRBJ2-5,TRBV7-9,CASSRDSGMTQYF
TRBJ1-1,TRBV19,CASGIDLTANTEAFF
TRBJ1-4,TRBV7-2,CASSLKAATNEKLFF
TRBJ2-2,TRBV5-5,CASSITDTGELFF
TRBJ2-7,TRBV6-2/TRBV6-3,CASSKREARHEQYF
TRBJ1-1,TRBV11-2,CASREAQGATEAFF
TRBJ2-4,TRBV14,CASSQEGFQNIQYF
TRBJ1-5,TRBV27,CASSFLPGEDQPQHF
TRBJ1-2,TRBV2,CASRLGQYYGYTF
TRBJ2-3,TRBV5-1,CASSLEGLPDTQYF
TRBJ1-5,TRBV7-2,CASSPDRGVQPQHF
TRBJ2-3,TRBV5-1,CASSLGTLAGNTDTQYF
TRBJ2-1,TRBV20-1,CSARDLDVYYNEQFF
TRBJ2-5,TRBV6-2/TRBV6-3,CASRSLGAQYF
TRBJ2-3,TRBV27,CASSRGEGATDTQYF
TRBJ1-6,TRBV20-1,CSAREGSQGRNSPLHF
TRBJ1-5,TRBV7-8,CASSGDRRNQPQHF
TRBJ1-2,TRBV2,CASSEEANYGYTF